These 26 T cell receptor beta chains were sequenced from one sample in a study of T cell responses to AZD1222 COVID-19 vaccine. Data came from immunoSEQ multiplex PCR; TCRdb stores just in-frame clones and leaves some out. The sample gives approximately 150,000 clones, roughly 90% of which show up once; 2.5% to 3% is in the top ten. The sample consisted of peripheral blood, taken on day 0 of AZD1222 vaccination. These receptor sequences come from an adult in good health.

The rearrangement joins TRBV28 to TRBJ1-4, with 12 bases aligning to TRBD1. Trimming at V came to 4 bases and at J to 6 bases, leaving 18 bases not matched to a gene. This CDR3 region has 20 residues. Looked up from germline, CDR1 is MDHEN and CDR2 is SYDVKM. DNA of the CDR3: TGTGCCAGCAGTTCAACTAGGGACAGGGGGCGCGGGGGGCTATATGAAAAACTGTTTTTT. This sequence encodes CASSSTRDRGRGGLYEKLFF.

The chain employs TRBV27 and TRBJ2-6; D is ambiguous. V was trimmed by 8 bases and J by 0 bases, leaving 8 bases between them. CDR1 is MNHEY, CDR2 SMNVEV, per germline (reference sequence). The CDR3 has 14 residues. Written as DNA, the CDR3 is TGTGCCAGCTCCTCGGGCTCTGGGGCCAACGTCCTGACTTTC. As protein: CASSSGSGANVLTF.

V and J are TRBV5-1 and TRBJ1-6; maybe TRBD1 (6 bases). The V and J ends lost 4 bases and 11 bases respectively, with 16 bases between them. Germline V CDR1 and CDR2: SGHRS, YFSETQ. The CDR3 consists of 14 residues. CDR3: CASSPMGALPPLHF. The CDR3 DNA sequence: TGCGCCAGCAGCCCGATGGGGGCGCTGCCACCCCTCCACTTT.

In DNA form, the CDR3 reads TGTGCCAGCAGCTTAAATCCGGCCGGTCACTACGAGCAGTACTTC. Protein product: CASSLNPAGHYEQYF. The chain carries TRBV7-2 and TRBJ2-7; no clear D gene. Germline CDR1 SGHTA, CDR2 FQGNSA. There are 15 residues in the CDR3. Trimming left V 2 bases short and J 3 bases short, with 14 bases between.

Details on this clone: Other DNA sequences from this sample encode an identical CDR3 as well. The chain recombines TRBV7-2 with TRBJ2-5, with a possible D match to TRBD1 (6 bases). Deletions cut 5 bases from V and 5 bases from J, with 15 bases between. This CDR3 contains 14 residues. The germline CDR1 and CDR2 sequences are SGHTA and FQGNSA. Here the CDR3 reads CASSHRGRGETQYF. The CDR3 coding sequence is TGTGCCAGCAGCCACCGGGGAAGGGGGGAGACCCAGTACTTC.

This rearrangement joins TRBV13 to TRBJ2-4; D gene ambiguous. The germline V and J ends were trimmed by 0 bases and 5 bases, with 5 bases remaining between them. Germline CDR1 reads PRHDT; CDR2 reads FYEKMQ (reference sequence). The CDR3 runs 13 residues. CDR3 sequence: CASSLGAENIQYF. The CDR3 DNA reads TGTGCCAGCAGCTTAGGGGCCGAAAACATTCAGTACTTC.

This chain uses TRBV2 with TRBJ2-3; 8 nucleotides agree with TRBD1. The ends lost 7 bases at V and 2 bases at J; junction bases unmatched: 5. The CDR3 is 14 residues long. Germline CDR1 and CDR2: SNHLY and FYNNEI. The CDR3 sequence is CASTGDRTTDTQYF. In DNA form, the CDR3 reads TGTGCCAGCACCGGGGACAGGACCACAGATACGCAGTATTTT. The full variable domain, completed using reference TRBV2 and TRBJ2-3, is EPEVTQTPSHQVTQMGQEVILRCVPISNHLYFYWYRQILGQKVEFLVSFYNNEISEKSEIFDDQFSVERPDGSNFTLKIRSTKLEDSAMYFCASTGDRTTDTQYFGPGTRLTVL.

The genes are TRBV2 and TRBJ1-2; 12 nucleotides agree with TRBD1. Germline lookup yields CDR1 SNHLY and CDR2 FYNNEI. The V and J ends lost 4 bases and 12 bases, in that order; junction bases with no gene match: 12. CDR3 size: 15 residues. The CDR3 DNA reads TGTGCCAGCAGTGTCGGGACAGGGGGCGGAGGACAAAACACCTTC. It encodes CASSVGTGGGGQNTF.

The gene calls are TRBV6-1 and TRBJ2-7; 8 positions agree with TRBD1. CDR1 is MNHNS and CDR2 is SASEGT in the germline V gene. V lost 2 bases and J lost 4; bases outside the gene matches: 7. The length of the CDR3 is 15 residues. CDR3 loop: CASSERDRGYYEQYF. The DNA of the CDR3 is TGTGCCAGCAGTGAAAGAGACAGGGGATATTACGAGCAGTACTTC.

CDR3 region: CAIRDHGTSGSINNEQFF. The CDR3 DNA reads as TGTGCCATCAGGGACCACGGGACTAGCGGGAGTATCAACAATGAGCAGTTCTTC. V and J are TRBV10-3 and TRBJ2-1; 14 nucleotides line up with TRBD2. V lost 6 bases, J lost 5 bases, and 12 bases stayed unmatched. This CDR3 region has 18 residues. CDR1 is ENHRY, CDR2 SYGVKD, per germline.

The rearrangement uses TRBV5-8 and TRBJ2-3; 9 bases map to TRBD2. The CDR3 runs 16 residues. Germline values: CDR1 SGHTS, CDR2 YDEGEE. V gave up 0 bases and J gave up 2 bases; unmatched junction bases: 4. CDR3 sequence reads: CASSLGASGNTDTQYF. CDR3 sequence (DNA): TGTGCCAGCAGCTTGGGGGCTAGCGGGAACACAGATACGCAGTATTTT.

The chain recombines TRBV7-6 with TRBJ2-1; 12 bases fit TRBD1. Looked up from germline, CDR1 is SGHVS and CDR2 is FNYEAQ. Unmatched junction bases numbered 7, after V lost 5 bases and J lost 8 bases. This CDR3 comprises 15 residues. The CDR3 sequence: CASSPGTGGPYEQFF. The CDR3 region has the DNA TGTGCCAGCAGCCCCGGGACAGGGGGCCCATATGAGCAGTTCTTC.

The chain is built from TRBV4-3 and TRBJ2-1; D is undetermined. The CDR3 is 15 amino acids. V shed 0 bases and J shed 2 bases, with 8 bases lying between them. CDR1 and CDR2 from the germline V gene are LGHNA and YSLEER. Written as DNA, the CDR3 is TGCGCCAGCAGCCAAGATAGAACGGCCTACAATGAGCAGTTCTTC. Amino acid sequence: CASSQDRTAYNEQFF.

The chain carries TRBV5-6 and TRBJ2-5; a weak D match, TRBD2 (5 bases). Germline assignment: CDR1 SGHDT and CDR2 YYEEEE. Trimming stripped 2 bases from V and 5 bases from J, with 10 bases between. This CDR3 contains 13 residues. CDR3 amino acids: CASSFPGVETQYF. CDR3 sequence (DNA): TGTGCCAGCAGCTTCCCCGGGGTTGAGACCCAGTACTTC.

This sequence joins TRBV3-1 (or the pseudogene TRBV3-2) and TRBJ2-1; D unclear. CDR1 and CDR2 from the germline V gene are LGHDT and YNNKEL (reference sequence). Deletions cut 1 base from V and 8 bases from J, with 12 bases between. The CDR3 is 14 residues long. This CDR3 is CASSQVQFVHEQFF. The CDR3 DNA is TGTGCCAGCAGCCAAGTGCAGTTCGTCCATGAGCAGTTCTTC.

The rearrangement joins TRBV7-2 to TRBJ2-7; D is undetermined. Trimming took 6 bases from V and 3 from J, leaving 18 bases between them. Germline CDR1 and CDR2: SGHTA and FQGNSA. This CDR3 spans 15 amino acids. The CDR3 loop is CASRREAVSSYEQYF. The CDR3 DNA sequence: TGTGCCAGCAGACGAGAGGCGGTTTCAAGCTACGAGCAGTACTTC.

This clone was counted a single time. The chain has TRBV7-8 and TRBJ2-1, with D possibly matching TRBD1 (6 bases). The length of the CDR3 is 15 residues. Germline V gives CDR1 SGHVS, CDR2 FQNEAQ. V was clipped by 5 bases and J by 4 bases, with 15 bases between them. CDR3 nucleotides: TGTGCCAGCAGCCCGCCGTGGGACATATACAATGAGCAGTTCTTC. Translated: CASSPPWDIYNEQFF.

The chain recombines TRBV12-1 with TRBJ2-7. TRBV12-1 is a pseudogene segment. The CDR3 contains 15 residues. The CDR3 DNA reads TGTGCCAGCAGCTTTGGGGGGACGGGACCCTACGAGCAGTACTTC. Its translation: CASSFGGTGPYEQYF.

The chain recombines TRBV27 with TRBJ1-2; maybe TRBD1 (6 bases). The CDR3 is 15 residues long. CDR1 and CDR2 from the germline V gene are MNHEY and SMNVEV (reference sequence). Trimming took off 5 bases at V and 7 bases at J, with 20 bases between the two ends. The CDR3 DNA is TGTGCCAGCAGTGTGGGGACATCTGGGACCCCTGGCTACACCTTC. Its translation is CASSVGTSGTPGYTF.

V and J are TRBV9 and TRBJ1-6; D unclear. Germline CDR1 reads SGDLS; CDR2 reads YYNGEE. V shed 4 bases and J shed 6 bases, with 11 bases lying between them. This CDR3 region has 14 residues. The CDR3 nucleotides read TGTGCCAGCAGCCCTGACGGAATTAATTCACCCCTCCACTTT. It is translated as CASSPDGINSPLHF.

The rearrangement joins TRBV27 to TRBJ1-2; D gene unclear. This CDR3 has 13 amino acids. Per germline, CDR1 MNHEY and CDR2 SMNVEV (reference sequence). V lost 2 bases and J lost 5, with 9 bases in between. The CDR3 region has the DNA TGTGCCAGCAGTTTAGCGGGCTCTTATGGCTACACCTTC. Translated: CASSLAGSYGYTF.

The V call is TRBV5-1, the J call TRBJ1-4; weak D call: TRBD1 (5 bases). The CDR3 has 15 amino acids. CDR1 and CDR2 from the germline V gene are SGHRS and YFSETQ. V shed 0 bases and J shed 7 bases, with 13 bases lying between them. CDR3 protein: CASSLVGQGLEKLFF. Written as DNA, the CDR3 is TGCGCCAGCAGCTTGGTGGGCCAGGGTCTTGAAAAACTGTTTTTT.

The rearrangement uses TRBV14 and TRBJ2-1; 8 positions match TRBD1. The CDR3 has 14 residues. Trimming removed 1 base from V and 4 bases from J; junction bases left unmatched: 0. Germline V lookup: CDR1 SGHDN, CDR2 FVKESK. The CDR3 here is CASSQGTGYNEQFF. The CDR3 bases are TGTGCCAGCAGCCAAGGGACAGGGTACAATGAGCAGTTCTTC.

The sample holds a few counts of this clone. The CDR3 coding sequence is TGCGCAGAACGGGGTGTGGGTACGCAGTATTTT. It codes for CAERGVGTQYF. The chain couples TRBV23-1 to TRBJ2-3; D is perhaps TRBD2 (5 bases). TRBV23-1 is filed as an ORF, its function uncertain. The CDR3 has 11 amino acids.

V is TRBV4-1 and J is TRBJ2-2; 8 positions agree with TRBD2. Germline CDR1 reads MGHRA; CDR2 reads YSYEKL. V lost 4 bases, J lost 8 bases, and 15 bases stayed unmatched. The CDR3 sequence is 17 residues long. CDR3 loop: CASSLPTGGPSKGELFF. The CDR3, as DNA: TGCGCCAGCAGCCTGCCCACGGGAGGGCCCTCGAAGGGGGAGCTGTTTTTT.

In its sample, this clone was seen a few times. The V and J genes are TRBV7-2 and TRBJ2-4, with 7 nucleotides matching TRBD2. Germline lookup yields CDR1 SGHTA and CDR2 FQGNSA. The CDR3 runs 19 residues. V trimming: 1 base; J trimming: 1 base; junction bases outside the gene matches: 13. CDR3: CASSLEGRAGVMAKNIQYF. CDR3 nucleotides: TGTGCCAGCAGCTTAGAGGGGCGGGCGGGAGTTATGGCCAAAAACATTCAGTACTTC.